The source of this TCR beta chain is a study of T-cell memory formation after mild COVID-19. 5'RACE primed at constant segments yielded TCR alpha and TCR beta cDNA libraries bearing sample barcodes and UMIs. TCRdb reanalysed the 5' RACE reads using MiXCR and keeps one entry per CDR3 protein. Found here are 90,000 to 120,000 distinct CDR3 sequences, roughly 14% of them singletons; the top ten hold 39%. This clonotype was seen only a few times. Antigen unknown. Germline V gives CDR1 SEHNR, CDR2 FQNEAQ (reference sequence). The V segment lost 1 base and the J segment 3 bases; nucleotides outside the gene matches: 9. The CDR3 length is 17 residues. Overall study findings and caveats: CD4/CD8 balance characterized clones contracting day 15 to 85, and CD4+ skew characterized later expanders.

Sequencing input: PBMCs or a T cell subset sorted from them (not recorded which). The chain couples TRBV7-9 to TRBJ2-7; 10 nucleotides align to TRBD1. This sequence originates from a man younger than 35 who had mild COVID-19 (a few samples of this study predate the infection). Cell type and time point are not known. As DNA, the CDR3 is TGTGCCAGCAGCTTAGGAGGCGGGACAGGGGCCCTCTACGAGCAGTACTTC. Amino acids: CASSLGGGTGALYEQYF.